The present T cell receptor beta chain was sequenced within a study of CD4+ T cells in melanoma. Findings of the study overall: Diverse differentiation states were reported for melanoma neoantigen-specific CD4+ T cells. A reported correlation linked neoantigen-specific CD4+ T cells to CD8+, macrophage and B cell function.

Repertoires were generated with immunoSEQ multiplex PCR, while TCRdb's copy carries only in-frame clones and drops some. The data contain approximately 5,000 clones, roughly 70% of them singletons. This clone is deemed large (0.1 to 1%). The target antigen is unknown. This CDR3 is also generated by other DNA sequences in the sample. J lost 2 bases, V lost 5 bases, and 6 bases had no gene match. The germline gives CDR1 MNHEY, CDR2 SVGAGI. CDR3 size: 14 residues. The sequence derives from a human donor with melanoma. Sequenced material: cells from a culture (not recorded whether cultured in vitro). The rearrangement links TRBV6-5 to TRBJ2-7; 7 bases align to TRBD1. CDR3 nucleotides: TGTGCCAGCAGTCTAGGACAGGCTGCCTACGAGCAGTACTTC. Amino acids: CASSLGQAAYEQYF.